This is a list of T cell receptor beta chains from one sample in a study of blood T cell repertoires in COVID-19. Repertoires were generated with immunoSEQ multiplex PCR, while TCRdb's copy carries only in-frame clones and drops some. This table has approximately 140,000 clones, over 80% appearing once. Sequencing used peripheral blood. The receptors originated from a woman aged 35 to 49 with active or convalescent COVID-19. The CDR3 runs from the conserved cysteine through the conserved F or W. Not every row has a clone size; where given, it reads once, few, many or a size class.

j_call,clone_size,v_call,cdr3_aa
TRBJ1-6,.,TRBV6-5,CASSLSQGNNSPLHF
TRBJ2-1,.,TRBV6-5,CASSYSNTHNEQFF
TRBJ2-7,.,TRBV3-1/TRBV3-2,CASSQGPGLAGDEQYF
TRBJ2-3,.,TRBV4-3,CASSQGSGPRDTQYF
TRBJ1-4,.,TRBV18,CASSANAAGGTTNEKLFF
TRBJ2-1,.,TRBV6-5,CASSYWGGEQFF
TRBJ1-2,.,TRBV19,CASRDNPSYGYTF
TRBJ1-3,.,TRBV7-7,CASSLGAGHGNTIYF
TRBJ2-6,.,TRBV28,CASTRGGAGSRSGANVLTF
TRBJ1-1,.,TRBV6-4,CASSDGGGRAFF
TRBJ2-7,.,TRBV5-1,CASNFFSGGLDYEQYF
TRBJ1-4,.,TRBV7-2,CASSQGQGGEKLFF
TRBJ1-2,.,TRBV4-1,CASSQVAKDRSLYTF
TRBJ1-1,once,TRBV6-5,CASTTDRGYTEAFF
TRBJ2-5,.,TRBV29-1,CSVAPGTAGGTQYF
TRBJ2-4,.,TRBV5-1,CASTPPVGDKNIQYF
TRBJ1-2,.,TRBV18,CASSTYSQATIGYGYTF
TRBJ1-5,.,TRBV5-5,CASSLSVNQPQHF
TRBJ1-1,once,TRBV11-2,CASSLGAGANTEAFF
TRBJ1-1,.,TRBV27,CASGQGRGNTEAFF
TRBJ1-1,.,TRBV3-1/TRBV3-2,CASSPRDRKNTEAFF
TRBJ1-5,.,TRBV6-5,CASSYQAYQPQHF
TRBJ1-5,.,TRBV11-2,CASSRTPQGEPQHF
TRBJ1-4,.,TRBV3-1/TRBV3-2,CASSQGRNPNEKLFF
TRBJ2-7,.,TRBV19,CASSTLRQASTYEQYF
TRBJ2-3,.,TRBV2,CASIRDRADTQYF
TRBJ1-2,.,TRBV6-1,CASSEGWGQSSYGYTF
TRBJ2-1,.,TRBV3-1/TRBV3-2,CASSQRGGTSGTSNYNEQFF
TRBJ1-5,.,TRBV29-1,CSVEGAGKYQPQHF
TRBJ1-5,.,TRBV4-1,CASSKSGTAIEPQHF
TRBJ2-3,many,TRBV6-4,CASSLRGGTDTQYF
TRBJ2-2,.,TRBV5-1,CASSFEGTNTGELFF
TRBJ2-2,.,TRBV7-2,CASSLAPRAGELFF
TRBJ2-3,.,TRBV10-1,CASSEALSTDTQYF
TRBJ2-7,.,TRBV28,CASSPLGGGSYEQYF
TRBJ2-6,.,TRBV28,CPRPRDWGAASGANVLTF
TRBJ1-5,.,TRBV3-1/TRBV3-2,CASSHSARTGGNQPQHF
TRBJ2-1,.,TRBV27,CASSSYGLGAIDNEQFF
TRBJ1-2,.,TRBV6-5,CATEGGYGYTF
TRBJ1-2,.,TRBV19,CASSIQMGYTF